The 28 T cell receptor beta chains in this list originate from one sample, sequenced in a study of neoadjuvant anti-PD-1 for oral cavity cancer. The table came from immunoSEQ multiplex PCR; TCRdb's copy has only in-frame clones and leaves some out. The top ten hold around 4.4% of the sample, which has approximately 42,000 clones, about 77% seen once. Time point given: after neoadjuvant nivolumab, at surgical resection. Here the sequenced sample was PBMCs, taken after nivolumab (anti-PD-1) treatment. The receptors were gathered from a person aged 40 to 85 with oral cavity squamous cell carcinoma.

The chain uses TRBV13 and TRBJ2-1; possibly TRBD1 or TRBD2 for D (6 bases each). The CDR3 is 15 amino acids. CDR1 and CDR2 from the germline V gene are PRHDT and FYEKMQ (reference sequence). V was pared by 0 bases and J by 3 bases, with 9 bases between. Written as DNA, the CDR3 is TGTGCCAGCAGCTTAGGAGGGGGAGGCTACAATGAGCAGTTCTTC. Translated, it gives CASSLGGGGYNEQFF.

The chain is built from TRBV19 and TRBJ1-1; the D is unclear. This CDR3 is 15 amino acids long. The ends were cut back, 2 bases at V and 1 base at J, with 11 bases in the middle. Germline loops: CDR1 LNHDA, CDR2 SQIVND (reference sequence). The CDR3, as DNA: TGTGCCAGTAGTATATCCCCTGGGAGGAACACTGAAGCTTTCTTT. This encodes CASSISPGRNTEAFF.

This chain links TRBV6-5 with TRBJ2-5, with D perhaps matching TRBD1 (6 bases). Germline V gene data show CDR1 as MNHEY and CDR2 as SVGAGI. This CDR3 spans 14 amino acids. The V and J ends lost 6 bases and 3 bases respectively, with 14 bases between them. The CDR3 protein is CASSYEDSKETQYF. In nucleotides, the CDR3 is TGTGCCAGCAGCTACGAGGACAGCAAAGAGACCCAGTACTTC.

The chain joins TRBV9 to TRBJ2-7, with TRBD1 matching over 8 bases. This CDR3 comprises 15 residues. The germline gives CDR1 SGDLS, CDR2 YYNGEE. V lost 0 bases to trimming and J lost 5 bases; unmatched junction nucleotides: 7. Written as DNA, the CDR3 is TGTGCCAGCAGCGTAGTGGCAGGGGGCAGAGACGAGCAGTACTTC. Amino acids: CASSVVAGGRDEQYF. The entire variable domain, with the rest obtained from reference TRBV9 and TRBJ2-7, is as follows: DSGVTQTPKHLITATGQRVTLRCSPRSGDLSVYWYQQSLDQGLQFLIQYYNGEERAKGNILERFSAQQFPDLHSELNLSSLELGDSALYFCASSVVAGGRDEQYFGPGTRLTVT.

The chain has TRBV10-3 and TRBJ1-2, with D possibly TRBD1 on 5 matching bases. This CDR3 has 14 amino acids. V shed 4 bases and J shed 4 bases, with 13 bases lying between them. Germline loops: CDR1 ENHRY, CDR2 SYGVKD. The CDR3 loop reads CAISAAGLGYGYTF. CDR3 DNA sequence: TGTGCCATCAGTGCGGCAGGGTTGGGCTATGGCTACACCTTC.

This clone showed up just once. The chain joins TRBV7-8 to TRBJ1-5; D uncertain. Germline CDR1 and CDR2: SGHVS and FQNEAQ. The V and J ends lost 4 bases and 0 bases respectively, with 7 bases between them. The CDR3 extends over 14 amino acids. CDR3 sequence reads: CASSSSNSNQPQHF. The CDR3 DNA follows: TGTGCCAGCAGCTCATCGAATAGCAATCAGCCCCAGCATTTT.

The gene calls are TRBV6-4 and TRBJ1-1, with D possibly TRBD1 on 5 matching bases. V was clipped by 5 bases and J by 1 base, with 8 bases between them. This CDR3 is 13 amino acids long. Germline V lookup: CDR1 MRHNA, CDR2 SNTAGT. The CDR3 here is CASSLTENTEAFF. DNA of the CDR3: TGTGCCAGCAGTTTGACAGAGAACACTGAAGCTTTCTTT.

This chain connects TRBV30 to TRBJ2-2, with D unresolved. The CDR3 is 14 amino acids. Germline CDR1 and CDR2: GTSNPN and SVGIG (reference sequence). With 0 bases removed from V and 1 base from J, the gap between germline ends came to 6 bases. This CDR3 reads CAWSVRGNTGELFF. CDR3 nucleotide sequence: TGTGCCTGGAGTGTACGAGGGAACACCGGGGAGCTGTTTTTT.

This rearrangement joins TRBV7-2 to TRBJ2-1; TRBD1 is a possible D gene (6 bases). Trimming left V 0 bases short and J 7 bases short, with 25 bases between. The CDR3 runs 19 residues. The germline CDR1 and CDR2 sequences are SGHTA and FQGNSA. Here the CDR3 DNA reads TGTGCCAGCAGCTTAGCGAGGTTTCTTAGACAGGTCGGTAGGAATGAGCAGTTCTTC. This sequence encodes CASSLARFLRQVGRNEQFF. The full variable domain, with the rest looked up from reference TRBV7-2 and TRBJ2-1, is GAGVSQSPSNKVTEKGKDVELRCDPISGHTALYWYRQSLGQGLEFLIYFQGNSAPDKSGLPSDRFSAERTGGSVSTLTIQRTQQEDSAVYLCASSLARFLRQVGRNEQFFGPGTRLTVL.

The chain carries TRBV5-4 and TRBJ2-2; D is perhaps TRBD1 (6 bases). CDR3 length: 14 amino acids. From germline, CDR1 is SGHNT and CDR2 YYREEE (reference sequence). Trimming left V 4 bases short and J 9 bases short, with 16 bases between. The DNA for the CDR3 is TGTGCCAGCAGCCCCAGGGGTTCCCCGCGGGAGCTGTTTTTT. This encodes CASSPRGSPRELFF. Full variable domain (remainder filled in from reference TRBV5-4 and TRBJ2-2): ETGVTQSPTHLIKTRGQQVTLRCSSQSGHNTVSWYQQALGQGPQFIFQYYREEENGRGNFPPRFSGLQFPNYSSELNVNALELDDSALYLCASSPRGSPRELFFGEGSRLTVL.

The chain combines TRBV7-9 with TRBJ2-1; 7 nucleotides line up with TRBD2. Per the germline V gene, CDR1 is SEHNR and CDR2 is FQNEAQ (reference sequence). The CDR3 sequence is 15 residues long. V shed 4 bases, J shed 9 bases, and the junction held 12 bases outside the gene matches. The CDR3 region is CASSSLGEGEGEQFF. For the CDR3, the DNA is TGTGCCAGCAGCTCCCTCGGGGAGGGAGAAGGTGAGCAGTTCTTC.

The CDR3 DNA reads TGTGCCTGGAGTGTTGGGGGCGGGAGAGGAGGCGGGGAGCTGTTTTTT. Translated, it gives CAWSVGGGRGGGELFF. The chain combines TRBV30 with TRBJ2-2, with D perhaps matching TRBD2 (7 bases). This CDR3 comprises 16 residues. The V end lost 0 bases, the J end lost 7 bases, and 18 bases lay between the germline ends. Germline CDR1 reads GTSNPN; CDR2 reads SVGIG (reference sequence).

This clone was detected a few times. The V gene is TRBV6-6, the J gene TRBJ1-1, with D possibly TRBD1 on 5 matching bases. Per the germline V gene, CDR1 is MNHNY and CDR2 is SVGAGI (reference sequence). This CDR3 comprises 14 residues. The V gene lost 4 bases and the J gene lost 4 bases, with 13 bases spanning the gap. The CDR3 coding sequence is TGTGCCAGCAGTTTAACCAGGGTTAGCACTGAAGCTTTCTTT. Translated: CASSLTRVSTEAFF.

The table lists this clone with a few counts. This sequence joins TRBV4-1 and TRBJ2-7; D remains ambiguous. The V gene's germline CDR1 is MGHRA and CDR2 YSYEKL. Trimming took off 3 bases at V and 2 bases at J, with 14 bases between the two ends. There are 15 residues in the CDR3. The CDR3 region is CASSQVLTQTYEQYF. In DNA, the CDR3 is TGCGCCAGCAGCCAGGTACTGACTCAAACCTACGAGCAGTACTTC.

The chain employs TRBV6-5 and TRBJ2-5, with D possibly being TRBD2 (5 bases). The CDR3 has 14 amino acids. The germline V gene encodes CDR1 MNHEY and CDR2 SVGAGI. Trimming took 0 bases from V and 4 from J, leaving 9 bases between them. The CDR3: CASSYSDYRETQYF. In DNA form, the CDR3 reads TGTGCCAGCAGTTACTCCGACTACAGAGAGACCCAGTACTTC.

V usage is TRBV14 and J usage is TRBJ1-1; D is possibly TRBD1 (5 bases). Germline V gene sequence: CDR1 SGHDN, CDR2 FVKESK. With 2 bases removed from V and 5 bases from J, the gap between germline ends came to 15 bases. This CDR3 contains 15 residues. CDR3 in amino acids: CASSQLGVRGTEAFF. The CDR3 DNA reads as TGTGCCAGCAGCCAACTGGGGGTGAGAGGGACTGAAGCTTTCTTT. The variable domain in full, with the rest retrieved from reference TRBV14 and TRBJ1-1, is EAGVTQFPSHSVIEKGQTVTLRCDPISGHDNLYWYRRVMGKEIKFLLHFVKESKQDESGMPNNRFLAERTGGTYSTLKVQPAELEDSGVYFCASSQLGVRGTEAFFGQGTRLTVV.

The chain combines TRBV14 with TRBJ1-1; tentatively, D is TRBD1 (6 bases). V lost 5 bases and J 7 bases, leaving 20 bases between the germline ends. The CDR3 has 15 amino acids. CDR1 and CDR2 (germline): SGHDN, FVKESK. CDR3 in DNA: TGTGCCAGCAGCTACTACAGGGATGGAACAGGTGAAGCTTTCTTT. Amino acid sequence: CASSYYRDGTGEAFF.

The chain joins TRBV5-5 to TRBJ2-7, with D possibly called TRBD1 or TRBD2 (5 bases each). The CDR3 extends over 14 amino acids. Germline CDR1 is SGHKS and CDR2 is YYEKEE (reference sequence). V lost 1 base to trimming and J lost 2 bases, with 10 bases between them. CDR3: CASSLTGTTYEQYF. CDR3 DNA: TGTGCCAGCAGCTTGACGGGGACCACCTACGAGCAGTACTTC.

This CDR3 is CASSLVLAGGQETQYF. CDR3 coding DNA: TGTGCCAGCAGCTTAGTACTAGCGGGGGGCCAAGAGACCCAGTACTTC. The chain is built from TRBV7-8 and TRBJ2-5, with 12 positions matching TRBD2. After removal of 1 base from V and 1 base from J, the junction contained 1 base not matched to a gene. CDR1 is SGHVS, CDR2 FQNEAQ, per germline. This CDR3 has 16 amino acids.

This clone was seen more than once but under ten times. V is TRBV27 and J is TRBJ1-2; no definite D call. This CDR3 has 15 amino acids. CDR1 MNHEY and CDR2 SMNVEV come from the germline V gene (reference sequence). V was pared by 4 bases and J by 1 base, with 13 bases between. The CDR3 is CASSSSPTNNYGYTF. The CDR3 region has the DNA TGTGCCAGCAGTTCCAGCCCCACGAATAACTATGGCTACACCTTC.

The V and J genes are TRBV2 and TRBJ1-1; 7 bases are a match to TRBD1. The CDR3 has 14 amino acids. Trimming cost V 7 bases and J 4 bases; bases outside gene matches: 9. Germline V gene data show CDR1 as SNHLY and CDR2 as FYNNEI. CDR3 DNA sequence: TGTGCCAGCATCCCGGAGGGGGCCACCACTGAAGCTTTCTTT. Its translation is CASIPEGATTEAFF. Variable domain in full (rest from reference TRBV2 and TRBJ1-1): EPEVTQTPSHQVTQMGQEVILRCVPISNHLYFYWYRQILGQKVEFLVSFYNNEISEKSEIFDDQFSVERPDGSNFTLKIRSTKLEDSAMYFCASIPEGATTEAFFGQGTRLTVV.

The chain recombines TRBV5-1 with TRBJ1-5; 8 bases are a match to TRBD1. Germline values: CDR1 SGHRS, CDR2 YFSETQ. This CDR3 is 15 amino acids long. V shed 0 bases and J 6 bases; nucleotides not matched to a gene: 5. CDR3 sequence: CASSLEQGGSQPQHF. CDR3 DNA: TGCGCCAGCAGCTTGGAACAGGGGGGGAGTCAGCCCCAGCATTTT.

The gene calls are TRBV5-6 and TRBJ2-7, with TRBD1 matching 9 bases. V lost 3 bases and J lost 4; bases outside the gene matches: 2. This CDR3 region has 13 residues. Per germline, CDR1 SGHDT and CDR2 YYEEEE. This CDR3 reads CASSWGTGYEQYF. In DNA, the CDR3 is TGTGCCAGCAGCTGGGGGACAGGGTACGAGCAGTACTTC.

This rearrangement joins TRBV29-1 to TRBJ1-5, with 11 bases lining up with TRBD1. The CDR3 totals 13 residues. V shed 6 bases and J 6 bases; nucleotides not matched to a gene: 4. Germline V gene data show CDR1 as SQVTM and CDR2 as ANQGSEA. Here the CDR3 DNA reads TGCAGCGTCGGGACAGGGGGGGGTCAGCCCCAGCATTTT. Protein: CSVGTGGGQPQHF.

This clone was seen a handful of times. V gene TRBV10-2 combines with J gene TRBJ2-5; D ambiguous. V dropped 6 bases and J dropped 3 bases, with 5 bases sitting between them. CDR3 length: 11 amino acids. From germline, CDR1 is WSHSY and CDR2 SAAADI. The CDR3 loop reads CASSGKETQYF. The DNA for the CDR3 is TGCGCCAGCAGCGGAAAAGAGACCCAGTACTTC.

The chain carries TRBV5-6 and TRBJ1-2; D unresolved. The V end was cut by 5 bases, the J end by 2 bases, with 4 bases between. The CDR3 is 11 residues long. The germline V gene encodes CDR1 SGHDT and CDR2 YYEEEE. The DNA for the CDR3 is TGTGCCAGCAGTCGAAACTATGGCTACACCTTC. Translation gives CASSRNYGYTF.

The count of this clone is one. V gene TRBV19 combines with J gene TRBJ2-1, with TRBD2 as a possible D gene (6 bases). This CDR3 has 14 amino acids. The germline V and J ends were trimmed by 10 bases and 4 bases, with 17 bases remaining between them. Germline-derived CDR1 and CDR2 are LNHDA and SQIVND (reference sequence). Here the CDR3 reads CATSLEGVYNEQFF. The CDR3 nucleotides are TGTGCCACCTCCCTGGAGGGAGTTTACAATGAGCAGTTCTTC.

The sample holds a few counts of this clone. The genes are TRBV5-1 and TRBJ1-1; D remains ambiguous. The ends were cut back, 2 bases at V and 6 bases at J, with 11 bases in the middle. Germline V gives CDR1 SGHRS, CDR2 YFSETQ. The CDR3 extends over 13 amino acids. This CDR3 is CASSFLGGAEAFF. Here the CDR3 DNA reads TGCGCCAGCAGCTTCTTGGGAGGCGCTGAAGCTTTCTTT.